A single sample gave rise to the 23 T cell receptor beta chains below, sequenced in a study of control samples from healthy donors and cancer patients. Sequencing used immunoSEQ multiplex PCR; TCRdb keeps in-frame clones, though not all of them. Among some 150,000 clones listed, over 90% were seen once. The material sequenced was blood. The receptors were sampled from a woman aged 25 to 39 in good health.

The gene calls are TRBV16 and TRBJ1-1; D not certain. This CDR3 region has 13 residues. Germline V CDR1 and CDR2: KGHSY, FQNENV. Trimming left V 2 bases short and J 5 bases short, with 9 bases between. The CDR3 region is CASSQRYGTEAFF. CDR3 nucleotides: TGTGCCAGCAGCCAACGGTACGGGACTGAAGCTTTCTTT.

The rearrangement joins TRBV11-3 to TRBJ1-1; possibly TRBD1 for D (6 bases). The CDR3 is 15 residues long. V lost 4 bases and J 2 bases, leaving 14 bases between the germline ends. CDR1 is SGHNT and CDR2 is YENEEA in the germline V gene. In nucleotides, the CDR3 is TGTGCCAGCAGCTCGAATCCGGGGGCTAACACTGAAGCTTTCTTT. It yields the protein CASSSNPGANTEAFF.

The V gene is TRBV28, the J gene TRBJ1-5; D is ambiguous. This CDR3 spans 12 amino acids. Germline lookup yields CDR1 MDHEN and CDR2 SYDVKM. V was trimmed by 4 bases and J by 9 bases, leaving 10 bases between them. Here the CDR3 reads CASSSQRLPQHF. Here the CDR3 DNA reads TGTGCCAGCAGTTCGCAGAGATTGCCCCAGCATTTT.

The V gene is TRBV27, the J gene TRBJ2-1, with D uncertain. CDR1 MNHEY and CDR2 SMNVEV come from the germline V gene (reference sequence). V was trimmed by 5 bases and J by 0 bases, leaving 8 bases between them. The CDR3 runs 14 residues. The CDR3 DNA reads TGTGCCAGCAGTGACTGGAGCTCCTACAATGAGCAGTTCTTC. This codes for CASSDWSSYNEQFF.

The V and J genes are TRBV5-6 and TRBJ2-7; possible D gene TRBD2, 5 bases. Germline CDR1 reads SGHDT; CDR2 reads YYEEEE. The CDR3 covers 13 residues. The V end lost 1 base, the J end lost 7 bases, and 12 bases lay between the germline ends. The CDR3 DNA follows: TGTGCCAGCAGCTTGTTTCTCGGGGAGGAGCAGTACTTC. It codes for CASSLFLGEEQYF.

The rearrangement uses TRBV19 and TRBJ2-3; no clear D. Trimming removed 1 base from V and 1 base from J, with 15 bases in between. The CDR3 extends over 17 amino acids. The V gene's germline CDR1 is LNHDA and CDR2 SQIVND (reference sequence). This CDR3 is CASSIALDATGTDTQYF. CDR3 in DNA: TGTGCCAGTAGTATAGCGTTAGACGCCACTGGCACAGATACGCAGTATTTT.

Here the CDR3 reads CATSGGSGPNTEAFF. For the CDR3, the DNA is TGCGCCACCTCAGGTGGGTCCGGGCCCAACACTGAAGCTTTCTTT. V and J are TRBV10-2 and TRBJ1-1; D is unresolved. Germline lookup yields CDR1 WSHSY and CDR2 SAAADI. V lost 10 bases and J lost 2, with 20 bases in between. This CDR3 region has 15 residues.

This sequence joins TRBV28 and TRBJ1-6, with 7 bases that match TRBD1. The CDR3 covers 21 residues. Germline V lookup: CDR1 MDHEN, CDR2 SYDVKM. Trimming removed 2 bases from V and 0 bases from J; junction bases left unmatched: 16. In DNA, the CDR3 is TGTGCCAGCAGTTTACCGCCGACAGGGTCCTTCCAGAGCTCCTATAATTCACCCCTCCACTTT. This gives the protein CASSLPPTGSFQSSYNSPLHF.

This rearrangement joins TRBV3-1 (or the pseudogene TRBV3-2) to TRBJ2-5; D unclear. V gave up 2 bases and J gave up 5 bases, with 3 bases separating them. CDR1 and CDR2 (germline): LGHDT, YNNKEL (reference sequence). The CDR3 is 11 amino acids. The CDR3 loop is CASSQRETQYF. CDR3 bases: TGTGCCAGCAGCCAAAGGGAGACCCAGTACTTC.

The chain is built from TRBV11-1 and TRBJ2-5, with TRBD1 identical over 7 bases. Germline CDR1 SGHAT, CDR2 FQDESV (reference sequence). Trimming removed 5 bases from V and 2 bases from J; junction bases left unmatched: 11. The CDR3 loop spans 16 amino acids. The CDR3 DNA follows: TGTGCCAGCAGCCAGGGGGTAGTTAGGGGACAAGAGACCCAGTACTTC. Translated, it gives CASSQGVVRGQETQYF.

This clone came up once. The chain has TRBV11-2 and TRBJ2-3; D remains unclear. Germline-derived CDR1 and CDR2 are SGHAT and FQNNGV. The V end lost 4 bases, the J end lost 3 bases, and 5 bases lay between the germline ends. The CDR3 runs to 12 residues. The CDR3 reads CASSSLTDTQYF. In DNA form, the CDR3 reads TGTGCCAGCAGCTCGTTGACAGATACGCAGTATTTT.

The rearrangement links TRBV3-1 (or the pseudogene TRBV3-2) to TRBJ2-3; D call uncertain. With 0 bases removed from V and 0 bases from J, the gap between germline ends came to 10 bases. From germline, CDR1 is LGHDT and CDR2 YNNKEL (reference sequence). The CDR3 totals 16 residues. In nucleotides, the CDR3 is TGTGCCAGCAGCCAAGACTGGCGGAGTAGCACAGATACGCAGTATTTT. Translated: CASSQDWRSSTDTQYF.

This clone was detected once. This rearrangement joins TRBV11-2 to TRBJ1-2, with 8 bases that match TRBD1. V lost 2 bases, J lost 0 bases, and 2 bases stayed unmatched. Germline assignment: CDR1 SGHAT and CDR2 FQNNGV. This CDR3 region has 15 residues. CDR3 in DNA: TGTGCCAGCAGCTTAAACAGGGGGTCTAACTATGGCTACACCTTC. Amino acid sequence: CASSLNRGSNYGYTF. The variable domain in full, completed from reference TRBV11-2 and TRBJ1-2, reads EAGVAQSPRYKIIEKRQSVAFWCNPISGHATLYWYQQILGQGPKLLIQFQNNGVVDDSQLPKDRFSAERLKGVDSTLKIQPAKLEDSAVYLCASSLNRGSNYGYTFGSGTRLTVV.

The genes are TRBV19 and TRBJ2-1, with 10 bases matching TRBD2. Losses at the gene ends were 0 bases for V and 4 bases for J; bases not matched to a gene: 6. CDR3 length: 17 amino acids. Germline loops: CDR1 LNHDA, CDR2 SQIVND (reference sequence). CDR3 region: CASSIDIAGGLYNEQFF. The CDR3 DNA sequence: TGTGCCAGTAGTATAGATATAGCGGGAGGTCTATACAATGAGCAGTTCTTC.

The CDR3 is CSVRDSGYTF. For the CDR3, the DNA is TGCAGCGTGCGGGACAGTGGCTACACCTTC. The chain has TRBV29-1 and TRBJ1-2; TRBD1 matches 7 bases. The CDR3 runs 10 residues. The V segment lost 6 bases and the J segment 7 bases; nucleotides outside the gene matches: 2. Germline V gene lookup returns CDR1 SQVTM and CDR2 ANQGSEA.

The table lists this clone with a count of one. The chain joins TRBV5-1 to TRBJ2-7, with 12 bases matching TRBD1. CDR3 size: 18 residues. With 4 bases clipped from V and 5 bases from J, the junction kept 16 bases outside the gene matches. Germline CDR1 SGHRS, CDR2 YFSETQ. The CDR3 loop is CASSMTQGGTGGRNEQYF. The CDR3 DNA follows: TGCGCCAGCAGCATGACCCAAGGAGGGACAGGGGGCCGAAACGAGCAGTACTTC.

V is TRBV5-4 and J is TRBJ2-5; 11 bases line up with TRBD2. The CDR3 runs 15 residues. Germline V gene lookup returns CDR1 SGHNT and CDR2 YYREEE (reference sequence). J gave up 2 bases and V 2 bases, and 2 bases lay outside the gene matches. The CDR3 DNA follows: TGTGCCAGCAGCTTCATAGCGGGAGGGCAAGAGACCCAGTACTTC. Protein product: CASSFIAGGQETQYF.

This sequence joins TRBV4-2 and TRBJ1-1; D gene unclear. Looked up from germline, CDR1 is LGHNA and CDR2 is YNFKEQ. This CDR3 has 13 amino acids. With 4 bases removed from V and 1 base from J, the gap between germline ends came to 7 bases. CDR3 in DNA: TGTGCCAGCAGCCCAGAGGGGAACACTGAAGCTTTCTTT. This translates into CASSPEGNTEAFF.

The rearrangement uses TRBV5-4 and TRBJ2-7, with 13 bases identical to TRBD2. Unmatched junction bases numbered 6, after V lost 3 bases and J lost 6 bases. There are 15 residues in the CDR3. CDR1 and CDR2 (germline): SGHNT, YYREEE (reference sequence). CDR3 in DNA: TGTGCCAGCAGCTCTGGACTAGCGGGAGCTGTCGAGCAGTACTTC. This gives the protein CASSSGLAGAVEQYF.

The rearrangement joins TRBV7-8 to TRBJ2-4, with D perhaps assigned TRBD1 or TRBD2 (6 bases each). Germline V CDR1 and CDR2: SGHVS, FQNEAQ. Deletions cut 1 base from V and 0 bases from J, with 13 bases between. The CDR3 totals 17 residues. Here the CDR3 DNA reads TGTGCCAGCAGCTTAGAGGACCGGGGGCTAGCCAAAAACATTCAGTACTTC. This sequence encodes CASSLEDRGLAKNIQYF.

This clone has just one count. The V gene is TRBV3-1 (or the pseudogene TRBV3-2), the J gene TRBJ1-1; the D gene is possibly TRBD1 (5 bases). Per germline, CDR1 LGHDT and CDR2 YNNKEL (reference sequence). This CDR3 is built from 15 residues. V was clipped by 0 bases and J by 6 bases, with 14 bases between them. The CDR3 coding sequence is TGTGCCAGCAGCCAAGATTGGTTCGGGGGTTCTGAAGCTTTCTTT. Amino acids: CASSQDWFGGSEAFF.

The J gene is TRBJ2-5, the V gene TRBV5-1; 8 bases are shared with TRBD2. CDR1 is SGHRS, CDR2 YFSETQ, per germline. CDR3 length equals 16 residues. With 4 bases clipped from V and 3 bases from J, the junction kept 11 bases outside the gene matches. The CDR3 here is CASSHLGAGVKETQYF. The CDR3 DNA is TGCGCCAGCAGCCACCTCGGAGCGGGGGTAAAAGAGACCCAGTACTTC.

The chain is built from TRBV4-1 and TRBJ2-7, with D perhaps TRBD1 (6 bases). Germline lookup yields CDR1 MGHRA and CDR2 YSYEKL. The CDR3 contains 14 residues. Trimming removed 4 bases at V and 9 bases at J, with 19 bases between. Here the CDR3 DNA reads TGCGCCAGCAGCCCCACCAGGGGACCTCTGGGGCAGTACTTC. The encoded protein is CASSPTRGPLGQYF.